The 7 T cell receptor beta chains below were found in one sample sequenced in a study of blood T cell repertoires in COVID-19. TCRdb keeps only in-frame clones here, not all; method: immunoSEQ multiplex PCR. The sample records some 25,000 clones, over 70% being singletons. Sequencing input: peripheral blood. These receptors all come from a man aged 45-65 years with active or convalescent COVID-19.

This chain joins TRBV7-9 and TRBJ2-7; D is uncertain. Germline CDR1 SEHNR, CDR2 FQNEAQ (reference sequence). The CDR3 loop spans 14 amino acids. Trimming pared 1 base from V and 0 bases from J, leaving 7 bases between. The CDR3 is CASSLVQISYEQYF. CDR3 DNA: TGTGCCAGCAGCTTAGTACAGATCTCCTACGAGCAGTACTTC. Full variable domain (outside the CDR3, taken from reference TRBV7-9 and TRBJ2-7): DTGVSQNPRHKITKRGQNVTFRCDPISEHNRLYWYRQTLGQGPEFLTYFQNEAQLEKSRLLSDRFSAERPKGSFSTLEIQRTEQGDSAMYLCASSLVQISYEQYFGPGTRLTVT.

V usage is TRBV4-2 and J usage is TRBJ2-5; D is perhaps TRBD1 (6 bases). Germline V CDR1 and CDR2: LGHNA, YNFKEQ. V was shortened by 0 bases and J by 5 bases, with 10 bases between the two germline ends. The CDR3 totals 14 residues. CDR3 sequence (DNA): TGTGCCAGCAGCCAAGACGGACAGCGGGAGACCCAGTACTTC. It translates to CASSQDGQRETQYF.

The chain joins TRBV6-6 to TRBJ2-3; TRBD2 matches 8 bases. V lost 5 bases to trimming and J lost 0 bases; unmatched junction nucleotides: 7. Germline V gene data show CDR1 as MNHNY and CDR2 as SVGAGI (reference sequence). The CDR3 is 16 residues long. The CDR3 DNA reads TGTGCCAGCAGTCCAGCTCAGCGGGGGAGCACAGATACGCAGTATTTT. This translates into CASSPAQRGSTDTQYF.

The chain employs TRBV19 and TRBJ1-2; 9 bases agree with TRBD1. V lost 8 bases, J lost 8 bases, and 18 bases stayed unmatched. The CDR3 runs 16 residues. Looked up from germline, CDR1 is LNHDA and CDR2 is SQIVND (reference sequence). The CDR3 coding sequence is TGTGCCAGTCGCGACCCGGGACAGGGAACCCCTCAGGGCTACACCTTC. It yields the protein CASRDPGQGTPQGYTF.

This clone was seen only a few times. The chain couples TRBV7-3 to TRBJ2-3, with TRBD2 matching 11 bases. V dropped 2 bases and J dropped 4; count of bases not matched to a gene: 5. The CDR3 spans 16 residues. Germline values: CDR1 SGHTA, CDR2 FQGTGA. CDR3 amino acids: CASSLGLAGGSDTQYF. The CDR3 DNA follows: TGTGCCAGCAGCTTAGGCCTAGCGGGGGGTTCAGATACGCAGTATTTT.

This clone showed up just a few times. The V call is TRBV4-1, the J call TRBJ1-4; no definite D call. Between the trimmed V and J ends, which lost 3 bases and 6 bases, there was a span of 5 bases. The CDR3 has 12 residues. The germline gives CDR1 MGHRA, CDR2 YSYEKL. CDR3 sequence: CASSHLDEKLFF. DNA of the CDR3: TGCGCCAGCAGCCATTTAGATGAAAAACTGTTTTTT.

The chain carries TRBV6-5 and TRBJ2-2; D call uncertain. This CDR3 has 16 amino acids. Germline V gives CDR1 MNHEY, CDR2 SVGAGI. Trimming left V 0 bases short and J 0 bases short, with 8 bases between. The CDR3 protein is CASSYSAQPNTGELFF. DNA for the CDR3: TGTGCCAGCAGTTACTCGGCCCAACCGAACACCGGGGAGCTGTTTTTT.